The clone carrying this TCR beta chain was counted a few times. Antigen specificity is unknown. These data come from a study of regulatory dendritic cells for organ transplantation. Overall study findings and caveats: Of resting T cell subsets, memory CD8+ had the most alloreactive clonotypes.

TCRdb's copy holds only in-frame clones and misses some; the assay was immunoSEQ multiplex PCR. The data show 25,000 to 30,000 clones, with approximately 82% seen just once and around 0.43% held by the top ten. Naive CD45RA+ and memory CD45RO+ CD4+ or CD8+ T cells were FACS-sorted. Germline CDR1 and CDR2: SGHNT and YYREEE (reference sequence). The CDR3 contains 15 residues. Trimming cost V 2 bases and J 2 bases; bases outside gene matches: 4. This rearrangement joins TRBV5-4 to TRBJ2-5, with TRBD1 identical over 9 bases. This clonotype was obtained from a human donor in good health. The sequenced material came from naive CD8+ T cells from blood. Subset of the sample: CD45RA+ naive T cells. This chain's CDR3 is CASSFWTGDQETQYF. Written as DNA, the CDR3 is TGTGCCAGCAGCTTCTGGACAGGGGATCAAGAGACCCAGTACTTC.